Below, 8 T cell receptor beta chains from the same sample are listed, as sequenced in a study of technical replicates of blood from a handful of donors. Sequencing used immunoSEQ multiplex PCR; TCRdb keeps in-frame clones, though not all of them. The table has tens of thousands of clones, approximately 94% seen once. The sequenced sample consisted of T cells isolated from PBMCs. All receptors derive from a human donor in good health.

V gene TRBV6-5 combines with J gene TRBJ1-5, with D perhaps TRBD1 (6 bases). This CDR3 contains 14 residues. The germline CDR1 and CDR2 sequences are MNHEY and SVGAGI. V lost 6 bases and J 2 bases, leaving 11 bases between the germline ends. The CDR3 coding sequence is TGTGCCAGCAGGGCAGGGGAAGGCAATCAGCCCCAGCATTTT. Translation gives CASRAGEGNQPQHF.

This clone has only one observation. CDR3 sequence (DNA): TGTGCCTGCAAACAGGGGGGCAACACTGAAGCTTTCTTT. Its protein is CACKQGGNTEAFF. The chain has TRBV6-5 and TRBJ1-1; 8 bases are shared with TRBD1. V was clipped by 11 bases and J by 2 bases; unmatched bases: 7. In germline, CDR1 is MNHEY, CDR2 SVGAGI. CDR3 length: 13 amino acids.

The V gene is TRBV5-1, the J gene TRBJ1-3, with D perhaps TRBD1 (5 bases). V was trimmed by 2 bases and J by 2 bases, leaving 11 bases between them. Germline values: CDR1 SGHRS, CDR2 YFSETQ. CDR3 length: 15 amino acids. CDR3 sequence reads: CASSLVGQTGNTIYF. CDR3 DNA: TGCGCCAGCAGCTTAGTGGGGCAAACTGGAAACACCATATATTTT.

Only one count was recorded for this clone. The chain is built from TRBV18 and TRBJ2-7; D possibly corresponds to TRBD2 (5 bases). The CDR3 consists of 13 residues. Trimming cost V 0 bases and J 4 bases, with 7 bases left between them. From germline, CDR1 is KGHSH and CDR2 LQKENI. Written as DNA, the CDR3 is TGTGCCAGCTCACCACCCCGGGGTTACGAGCAGTACTTC. The encoded protein is CASSPPRGYEQYF.

The rearrangement links TRBV7-9 to TRBJ1-2, with D possibly being TRBD1 (6 bases). Germline CDR1 is SEHNR and CDR2 is FQNEAQ (reference sequence). Trimming removed 1 base from V and 4 bases from J, with 10 bases in between. This CDR3 comprises 14 residues. The CDR3 coding sequence is TGTGCCAGCAGCTTAGATTGGGACACCTATGGCTACACCTTC. Translation gives CASSLDWDTYGYTF.

The chain combines TRBV7-9 with TRBJ2-5; D may be TRBD2 (6 bases). V lost 2 bases to trimming and J lost 1 base, with 11 bases between them. CDR3 length: 15 amino acids. CDR1 is SEHNR and CDR2 is FQNEAQ in the germline V gene (reference sequence). CDR3 in amino acids: CASSLQIAVQETQYF. In DNA, the CDR3 is TGTGCCAGCAGCTTACAGATAGCGGTCCAAGAGACCCAGTACTTC.

This chain connects TRBV6-1 to TRBJ2-2, with D perhaps matching TRBD1 (6 bases). The V gene lost 1 base and the J gene lost 6 bases, with 9 bases spanning the gap. CDR1 is MNHNS, CDR2 SASEGT, per germline. The CDR3 has 14 residues. In DNA form, the CDR3 reads TGTGCCAGCAGTGAAGTGGCAGGGGCCGGGGAGCTGTTTTTT. Amino acids: CASSEVAGAGELFF.

The V and J genes are TRBV28 and TRBJ2-6; D remains ambiguous. Germline V lookup: CDR1 MDHEN, CDR2 SYDVKM. The V end was cut by 2 bases, the J end by 0 bases, with 5 bases between. The CDR3 has 15 amino acids. The CDR3 DNA sequence: TGTGCCAGCAGTTTAGGCTTCTCTGGGGCCAACGTCCTGACTTTC. Protein product: CASSLGFSGANVLTF.